One and the same sample provided the 18 T cell receptor beta chains below, sequenced in a study of blood T cells in healthy people across ages. A sample-barcoded 5' primer and a J-beta primer mix were used in a second PCR of roughly 6 to 12 cycles. TCRdb fed the 5' RACE reads into MiXCR, producing one record per CDR3 protein. The table has fewer than 900,000 distinct CDR3 sequences, 36% seen once; the top ten hold approximately 13%. The specimen sequenced was blood. The receptors shown here come from a man aged 18 to 30 in good health.

This clonotype appeared many times. The V gene is TRBV12-3 or TRBV12-4, the J gene TRBJ2-7; unclear D gene. V was cut by 8 bases and J by 0 bases, with 8 bases left in between. The CDR3 totals 12 residues. CDR3 DNA: TGTGCCAGCGTGGGATTCTCCTACGAGCAGTACTTC. It yields the protein CASVGFSYEQYF.

The chain carries TRBV14 and TRBJ2-5; TRBD2 is a possible D gene (5 bases). Looked up from germline, CDR1 is SGHDN and CDR2 is FVKESK. Deletions cut 1 base from V and 11 bases from J, with 29 bases between. This CDR3 contains 18 residues. CDR3 DNA: TGTGCCAGCAGCCAAGTACGGGAAGGTAGGCGAAGGATATATGAGCAGTACTTC. Amino acids: CASSQVREGRRRIYEQYF.

This clonotype was seen at least ten times. V and J are TRBV6-5 and TRBJ2-1, with D perhaps assigned TRBD1 or TRBD2 (6 bases each). CDR1 MNHEY and CDR2 SVGAGI come from the germline V gene. The V and J ends lost 0 bases and 6 bases respectively, with 15 bases between them. This CDR3 contains 16 residues. The CDR3 DNA reads as TGTGCCAGCAGTTACTCGAGTGGGGGGCCAATCAATGAGCAGTTCTTC. This encodes CASSYSSGGPINEQFF.

The V call is TRBV6-2 or TRBV6-3, the J call TRBJ2-1; tentative D call: TRBD1 (6 bases). The germline V and J ends were trimmed by 8 bases and 1 base, with 9 bases remaining between them. The CDR3 has 13 amino acids. The germline V gene has CDR1 MNHEY and CDR2 SVGEGT. CDR3 nucleotide sequence: TGTGCCAGCGGAGACAGGTCCTACAATGAGCAGTTCTTC. It translates to CASGDRSYNEQFF.

This clonotype was seen a handful of times. The J gene is TRBJ1-5, the V gene TRBV7-9, with 7 bases that match TRBD1. With V trimmed by 4 bases and J by 5 bases, 2 bases remained unmatched. This CDR3 has 13 amino acids. Per the germline V gene, CDR1 is SEHNR and CDR2 is FQNEAQ (reference sequence). CDR3 loop: CASSSGQYQPQHF. The CDR3 region has the DNA TGTGCCAGCAGCTCGGGACAGTATCAGCCCCAGCATTTT.

This clonotype was seen ten or more times. The rearrangement links TRBV10-3 to TRBJ2-7; 7 nucleotides line up with TRBD1. Unmatched junction bases numbered 1, after V lost 5 bases and J lost 0 bases. Germline loops: CDR1 ENHRY, CDR2 SYGVKD. This CDR3 has 13 amino acids. CDR3 bases: TGTGCCATCAGTCCAGGGGGCTCCTACGAGCAGTACTTC. Its protein product is CAISPGGSYEQYF.

Points on this clonotype: It may be a read error: a sequence one base away is much more abundant. This chain joins TRBV7-2 and TRBJ2-7; D is possibly TRBD2 (5 bases). Gene TRBJ2-1 matches the end of the DNA better, so the J call may be wrong. The CDR3 length is 13 residues. CDR1 and CDR2 (germline): SGHTA, FQGNSA. CDR3 sequence (DNA): TGTGCCAGCAGCTCGGGGAGAATTTACGAGCAGTTCTTC. Amino acids: CASSSGRIYEQFF.

This sequence joins TRBV18 and TRBJ1-6; 7 nucleotides match TRBD1. After removal of 0 bases from V and 11 bases from J, the junction contained 7 bases not matched to a gene. The CDR3 is 15 amino acids. Germline CDR1 KGHSH, CDR2 LQKENI. The CDR3 loop reads CASSPPGTANTPLHF. The CDR3 DNA is TGTGCCAGCTCACCACCGGGGACAGCTAACACACCCCTCCACTTT.

This clonotype was observed a few times. V gene TRBV18 combines with J gene TRBJ2-5, with D uncertain. The CDR3 has 17 amino acids. Germline-derived CDR1 and CDR2 are KGHSH and LQKENI. The ends were cut back, 6 bases at V and 5 bases at J, with 25 bases in the middle. CDR3 nucleotides: TGTGCCAGCTCCAGTAACTTGGACCGGTGGGTTGCGGAGACCCAGTACTTC. As protein: CASSSNLDRWVAETQYF.

This clonotype turned up a few times. V usage is TRBV4-1 and J usage is TRBJ1-4, with 7 bases matching TRBD1. Germline CDR1 and CDR2: MGHRA and YSYEKL. Unmatched junction bases numbered 8, after V lost 2 bases and J lost 8 bases. The CDR3 covers 15 residues. For the CDR3, the DNA is TGCGCCAGCAGCCAACGGACAGGCGGAGGGGAAAAACTGTTTTTT. It yields the protein CASSQRTGGGEKLFF.

With regard to this clonotype: A much more abundant neighbour one base away suggests this may be a read error. The chain combines TRBV12-3 or TRBV12-4 with TRBJ2-1; D ambiguous. Trimming took off 5 bases at V and 5 bases at J, with 10 bases between the two ends. The CDR3 loop spans 13 amino acids. CDR3: CASSVSAHNEQFF. In nucleotides, the CDR3 is TGTGCCAGCAGTGTAAGCGCCCACAATGAGCAGTTCTTC.

The V gene is TRBV6-1, the J gene TRBJ1-1; 11 bases map to TRBD1. V gave up 0 bases and J gave up 4 bases; unmatched junction bases: 13. This CDR3 is 19 amino acids long. Germline assignment: CDR1 MNHNS and CDR2 SASEGT. The CDR3, as DNA: TGTGCCAGCAGTGAAGCCTTGATGAGGACAGGGGGCTGGAGCACTGAAGCTTTCTTT. It yields the protein CASSEALMRTGGWSTEAFF.

This clonotype was recorded a few times. This rearrangement joins TRBV7-9 to TRBJ2-7; 7 bases fit TRBD1. The CDR3 is made up of 14 amino acids. Trimming took 10 bases from V and 1 from J; bases not matched to a gene: 10. The germline V gene has CDR1 SEHNR and CDR2 FQNEAQ (reference sequence). The CDR3 reads CATSGTDTSYEQYF. The DNA of the CDR3 is TGTGCCACCTCCGGGACAGATACTTCCTACGAGCAGTACTTC.

V gene TRBV20-1 combines with J gene TRBJ2-5, with TRBD1 matching over 9 bases. Judging by the DNA end, TRBJ2-7 fits better; the J call may be wrong. The CDR3 is 14 residues long. Germline CDR1 reads DFQATT; CDR2 reads SNEGSKA (reference sequence). The CDR3 nucleotides are TGCAGTGCCCCGGACAGGGGAAATCCCTACGAGCAGTACTTC. It yields the protein CSAPDRGNPYEQYF.

In this sample, this clonotype turned up many times. This chain uses TRBV21-1 with TRBJ1-2; the D call of TRBD1 is as the table states it, not checked on the DNA. TRBV21-1 is shown as a pseudogene. This CDR3 has 16 amino acids. The CDR3: CASSSGEQGSNYGYTF. CDR3 nucleotides: TGTGCCAGCAGCTCCGGAGAACAGGGCTCTAACTATGGCTACACCTTC.

This clonotype was seen at least ten times. J is TRBJ2-7 and V is TRBV20-1, with D hard to call. V lost 0 bases, J lost 5 bases, and 14 bases lay in between. The CDR3 totals 14 residues. Germline CDR1 DFQATT, CDR2 SNEGSKA (reference sequence). CDR3 bases: TGCAGTGCTAGAGACGACCCATTAGTCGACGAGCAGTACTTC. As protein: CSARDDPLVDEQYF.

This clonotype showed up just a few times. The chain uses TRBV20-1 and TRBJ1-5; TRBD1 is a possible D gene (6 bases). The germline gives CDR1 DFQATT, CDR2 SNEGSKA (reference sequence). V was pared by 2 bases and J by 2 bases, with 13 bases between. This CDR3 spans 15 amino acids. The CDR3 loop reads CSARIQGKGNQPQHF. The CDR3 bases are TGCAGTGCTAGAATACAGGGAAAGGGCAATCAGCCCCAGCATTTT.

The rearrangement uses TRBV3-1 and TRBJ2-1, with 11 bases matching TRBD1. Germline V gene lookup returns CDR1 LGHDT and CDR2 YNNKEL (reference sequence). The CDR3 is 16 residues long. After removal of 1 base from V and 4 bases from J, the junction contained 3 bases not matched to a gene. This CDR3 reads CASSQGRDRGYNEQFF. CDR3 nucleotides: TGTGCCAGCAGCCAAGGCCGGGACAGGGGGTACAATGAGCAGTTCTTC.